This is a list of T cell receptor beta chains from one sample in a study of T cell repertoires in cytomegalovirus infection. Antigens for these TCRs are unknown. TCRdb re-called the reads through MiXCR, storing one row per CDR3 protein. Here the sample spans roughly 990,000 distinct CDR3 sequences, roughly 30% being singletons. The sample consisted of cultured CD8+ T cells from PBMCs, taken from culture after CMV antigen stimulation. These receptors came from a human donor in good health (CMV status not recorded). Some clones in this sample may be carry-over from other donors' samples. Both conserved end residues are part of each CDR3. D genes are given only for firm matches. Some rows have no size entry. The others give once, few or many, or a class for an expanded clone.

clone_size | j_call | v_call | d_call | cdr3_aa | cdr3_nt
many | TRBJ1-1 | TRBV7-6 | TRBD1 | CASSLATPGTGHSEAFF | TGTGCCAGCAGCTTAGCGACTCCCGGGACAGGGCATTCTGAAGCTTTCTTT
many | TRBJ1-1 | TRBV19 | NA | CASSISGTYTEAFF | TGTGCCAGTAGTATTTCTGGGACGTACACTGAAGCTTTCTTT
NA | TRBJ1-4 | TRBV6-2/TRBV6-3 | NA | CASSYPDIDEKLFF | TGTGCCAGCAGTTACCCGGACATTGATGAAAAACTGTTTTTT
NA | TRBJ2-7 | TRBV27 | NA | CASSFGGETYEQYF | TGTGCCAGCAGTTTTGGGGGAGAAACCTACGAGCAGTACTTC
NA | TRBJ2-1 | TRBV6-6 | TRBD2 | CASSTTSGAIGEQFF | TGTGCCAGCAGTACCACTAGCGGGGCGATCGGTGAGCAGTTCTTC
few | TRBJ2-5 | TRBV18 | NA | CASSPQGSSQETQYF | TGTGCCAGCTCACCGCAGGGGTCGTCCCAAGAGACCCAGTACTTC
many | TRBJ2-2 | TRBV7-6 | NA | CASSLAGELFF | TGTGCCAGCAGCTTAGCCGGGGAGCTGTTTTTT
NA | TRBJ1-2 | TRBV7-8 | NA | CASSNRGADYGYTF | TGTGCCAGCAGCAACCGGGGGGCTGACTATGGCTACACCTTC
few | TRBJ1-5 | TRBV7-8 | NA | CASSLGAGNNQPQHF | TGTGCCAGCAGCTTAGGGGCTGGGAACAATCAGCCCCAGCATTTT
NA | TRBJ1-6 | TRBV11-2 | TRBD1 | CASSSGQERSSYNSPLHF | TGTGCCAGCAGCTCTGGACAGGAGAGGAGCTCCTATAATTCACCCCTCCACTTT
NA | TRBJ2-5 | TRBV7-9 | TRBD2 | CVSSLGLAGIQETQYF | TGTGTCAGCAGCTTGGGACTAGCGGGTATCCAAGAGACCCAGTACTTC
NA | TRBJ2-7 | TRBV12-3/TRBV12-4 | TRBD1 | CASSGDRETYEQYF | TGTGCCAGCAGTGGCGACAGGGAGACCTACGAGCAGTACTTC
NA | TRBJ2-1 | TRBV5-1 | NA | CASSLSSVYEQFF | TGCGCCAGCAGCTTGAGCTCCGTCTATGAGCAGTTCTTC
many | TRBJ2-1 | TRBV7-2 | TRBD2 | CASSRPTSGASYNEQFF | TGTGCCAGCAGCCGACCGACTAGCGGGGCCTCCTACAATGAGCAGTTCTTC
NA | TRBJ1-1 | TRBV2 | NA | CASPRGVSEAFF | TGTGCCAGCCCTCGGGGGGTTAGTGAAGCTTTCTTT
few | TRBJ1-3 | TRBV11-2 | TRBD1 | CASSTIGQGDSGNTIYF | TGTGCCAGCAGCACCATCGGACAGGGGGATTCTGGAAACACCATATATTTT
few | TRBJ2-2 | TRBV9 | NA | CASSGPGYNTGELFF | TGTGCCAGCAGCGGCCCAGGGTACAACACCGGGGAGCTGTTTTTT
few | TRBJ1-1 | TRBV3-1 | NA | CASSHSRQTEAFF | TGTGCCAGCAGCCATTCCAGACAGACGGAAGCTTTCTTT
NA | TRBJ1-2 | TRBV20-1 | NA | CSAERDTPLIAYGYTF | TGCAGTGCTGAACGGGACACCCCCCTAATAGCCTATGGCTACACCTTC
NA | TRBJ2-5 | TRBV9 | TRBD2 | CASSPRPLTSGGRPQETQYF | TGTGCCAGCAGCCCTCGCCCCTTGACTAGCGGGGGTAGACCTCAAGAGACCCAGTACTTC
few | TRBJ2-5 | TRBV15 | NA | CATSRVVTDRQETQYF | TGTGCCACCAGCAGAGTTGTTACAGACAGGCAAGAGACCCAGTACTTC
NA | TRBJ1-2 | TRBV7-9 | NA | CASSLQEHYGYTF | TGTGCCAGCAGCTTGCAGGAACACTATGGCTACACCTTC
many | TRBJ1-5 | TRBV27 | NA | CASSLGLFNQPQHF | TGTGCCAGCAGTTTAGGGCTGTTCAATCAGCCCCAGCATTTT
NA | TRBJ1-1 | TRBV6-6 | TRBD1 | CASSVTGVYTEAFF | TGTGCCAGCAGTGTAACAGGGGTATACACTGAAGCTTTCTTT
NA | TRBJ2-1 | TRBV7-2 | TRBD1 | CASRHPGTGIYNEQFF | TGTGCCAGCAGACACCCCGGGACAGGAATCTACAATGAGCAGTTCTTC
few | TRBJ2-3 | TRBV20-1 | NA | CSARDITSLYTDTQYF | TGCAGTGCTAGAGATATAACCTCACTATACACAGATACGCAGTATTTT
many | TRBJ2-1 | TRBV7-6 | TRBD2 | CASSVAGNYNEQFF | TGTGCCAGCAGCGTAGCGGGAAACTACAATGAGCAGTTCTTC
NA | TRBJ1-4 | TRBV6-6 | NA | CASSREIDEKLFF | TGTGCCAGCAGTCGAGAGATAGATGAAAAACTGTTTTTT
NA | TRBJ2-7 | TRBV29-1 | TRBD1 | CSVGDRVANEQYF | TGCAGCGTGGGGGACAGGGTCGCCAACGAGCAGTACTTC
NA | TRBJ2-3 | TRBV13 | TRBD2 | CASSPGLAEADTQYF | TGTGCCAGCAGTCCCGGACTAGCGGAGGCAGATACGCAGTATTTT
NA | TRBJ1-5 | TRBV6-1 | NA | CASSERQPQHF | TGTGCCAGCAGTGAAAGGCAGCCCCAGCATTTT
NA | TRBJ1-5 | TRBV12-3/TRBV12-4 | NA | CASSSERDNQPQHF | TGTGCCAGCAGTTCCGAGCGTGACAATCAGCCCCAGCATTTT
many | TRBJ1-5 | TRBV6-2/TRBV6-3 | TRBD1 | CASSYSLRGRGQPQHF | TGTGCCAGCAGTTACTCCCTCAGGGGGCGAGGTCAGCCCCAGCATTTT